This entry concerns a single T cell receptor (beta chain). Its cognate antigen is unknown. Using TCRalpha and TCRbeta cDNA, the researchers carried out two nested PCRs that lasted around 15 and 10 cycles. Reprocessing the 5' RACE reads, TCRdb reports a single entry for every CDR3 protein and omits DNA. This sample contains roughly 200,000 distinct CDR3 sequences. The entry originates in a study of monozygotic twins with inflammatory bowel disease. Study conclusions and caveats: IBD patients carried less diverse TCRbeta repertoires (inverse Simpson) than healthy co-twins.

The sequence was collected from a human donor with ulcerative colitis or Crohn's disease, or a healthy co-twin of an affected twin (not recorded which). Sequenced input: blood.

The CDR3 spells CASSLRGVAGRSYEQYF. The chain couples TRBV7-2 to TRBJ2-7; TCRdb indicates TRBD1, and absent DNA this call remains unverified. CDR3 length equals 17 residues. The germline V gene has CDR1 SGHTA and CDR2 FQGNSA.